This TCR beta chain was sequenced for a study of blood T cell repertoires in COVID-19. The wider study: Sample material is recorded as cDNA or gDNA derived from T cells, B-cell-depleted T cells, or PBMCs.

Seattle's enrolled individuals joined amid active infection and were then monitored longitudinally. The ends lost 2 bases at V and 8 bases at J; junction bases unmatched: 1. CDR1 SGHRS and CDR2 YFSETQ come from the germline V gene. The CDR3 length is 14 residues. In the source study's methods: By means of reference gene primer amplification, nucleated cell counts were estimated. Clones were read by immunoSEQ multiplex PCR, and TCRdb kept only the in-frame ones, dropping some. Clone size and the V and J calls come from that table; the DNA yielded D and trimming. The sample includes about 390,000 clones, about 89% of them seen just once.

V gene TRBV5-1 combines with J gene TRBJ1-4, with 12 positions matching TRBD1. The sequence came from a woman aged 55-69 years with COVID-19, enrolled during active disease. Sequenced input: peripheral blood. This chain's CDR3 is CASSFGTGGEKLFF. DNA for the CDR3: TGCGCCAGCAGCTTCGGGACAGGGGGCGAAAAACTGTTTTTT.